Here is one T cell receptor (beta chain) with its context. Trimming left V 8 bases short and J 3 bases short, with 10 bases between. Per germline, CDR1 MDHEN and CDR2 SYDVKM. The length of the CDR3 is 13 residues. The entry originates in a study of blood T cells in healthy people across ages. Then a second PCR, running roughly 7 to 12 cycles, was carried out with a sample-barcoded 5' primer and a J-beta primer mix. Each cDNA molecule, via a template-switch adaptor with 12 random nucleotides, was tagged. TCRdb reprocessed the 5' RACE reads with MiXCR, giving one entry per CDR3 protein. The sample yields approximately 960,000 distinct CDR3 sequences, about 27% seen once. Another study also made use of these data, one on T cells of mothers and their children. That paper states: Relative to unrelated pairs, biologically related mother-child dyads exhibited marginally greater, non-significant overlap.

V usage is TRBV28 and J usage is TRBJ2-2; no clear D. The sample was blood. The receptor's source is a middle-aged woman in good health. Here the CDR3 DNA reads TGTGCCAGCCCTTCAAAATACACCGGGGAGCTGTTTTTT. Amino acid sequence: CASPSKYTGELFF. Using reference TRBV28 and TRBJ2-2 for the parts outside the CDR3, the full variable domain is DVKVTQSSRYLVKRTGEKVFLECVQDMDHENMFWYRQDPGLGLRLIYFSYDVKMKEKGDIPEGYSVSREKKERFSLILESASTNQTSMYLCASPSKYTGELFFGEGSRLTVL.